Below are 19 T cell receptor beta chains sequenced from a single sample in a study of CD8 T cells in ankylosing spondylitis. The study, taken as a whole, reports: Blood of patients with ankylosing spondylitis appeared to be characterized by a TCR beta motif of seven or eight highly homologous variants.

No antigen is known for these receptors. TCRdb called the 5' RACE reads again in MiXCR, with one record for every CDR3 protein. The data hold under 950,000 distinct CDR3 sequences, with roughly 20% observed a single time. The specimen sequenced was blood, either unsorted or a sorted T cell fraction (not recorded which). The source of these receptors is a male donor with ankylosing spondylitis.

This clonotype was seen a few times. V and J are TRBV29-1 and TRBJ2-3; D gene ambiguous. V lost 6 bases to trimming and J lost 1 base, with 17 bases between them. This CDR3 has 15 residues. Germline values: CDR1 SQVTM, CDR2 ANQGSEA. The CDR3 DNA follows: TGCAGCGTCGAGCCCGAAAGCACCCGCACAGATACGCAGTATTTT. It specifies CSVEPESTRTDTQYF.

This clonotype was detected only a few times. This chain joins TRBV20-1 and TRBJ2-1, with 9 positions matching TRBD1. V lost 1 base to trimming and J lost 8 bases; unmatched junction nucleotides: 15. This CDR3 is 17 amino acids long. Germline CDR1 reads DFQATT; CDR2 reads SNEGSKA (reference sequence). Here the CDR3 DNA reads TGCAGTGCTAGAGTTGAGGGACAGGGACTCCTAACCTATGAGCAGTTCTTC. This gives the protein CSARVEGQGLLTYEQFF.

The chain uses TRBV20-1 and TRBJ2-7, with D possibly matching TRBD2 (6 bases). V was cut by 6 bases and J by 5 bases, with 23 bases left in between. Germline CDR1 DFQATT, CDR2 SNEGSKA (reference sequence). The CDR3 runs to 15 residues. The CDR3 DNA sequence: TGCAGTGCCCCCTTCCCTAGACTAGTGGCCGACGAGCAGTACTTC. This translates into CSAPFPRLVADEQYF.

The chain carries TRBV20-1 and TRBJ2-1; D remains ambiguous. Trimming shortened V by 4 bases and J by 5 bases, and 15 bases separated the two germline ends. The CDR3 is made up of 14 amino acids. Per germline, CDR1 DFQATT and CDR2 SNEGSKA (reference sequence). CDR3 sequence (DNA): TGCAGTGCTAATTCGAAGAACAATAACAATGAGCAGTTCTTC. The encoded protein is CSANSKNNNNEQFF.

This clonotype turned up a few times. The gene calls are TRBV28 and TRBJ2-3; 11 nucleotides agree with TRBD2. The CDR3 consists of 17 residues. Germline CDR1 is MDHEN and CDR2 is SYDVKM. V gave up 6 bases and J gave up 2 bases; unmatched junction bases: 10. CDR3 in amino acids: CASRHRLAGPLTDTQYF. DNA for the CDR3: TGTGCCAGCAGACACAGACTAGCGGGACCTCTCACAGATACGCAGTATTTT. Complete variable domain (other parts from reference TRBV28 and TRBJ2-3): DVKVTQSSRYLVKRTGEKVFLECVQDMDHENMFWYRQDPGLGLRLIYFSYDVKMKEKGDIPEGYSVSREKKERFSLILESASTNQTSMYLCASRHRLAGPLTDTQYFGPGTRLTVL.

The chain recombines TRBV20-1 with TRBJ2-1; no firm D call. CDR3 length: 14 amino acids. Germline lookup yields CDR1 DFQATT and CDR2 SNEGSKA (reference sequence). With 1 base removed from V and 0 bases from J, the gap between germline ends came to 7 bases. CDR3 loop: CSARAKGSYNEQFF. DNA of the CDR3: TGCAGTGCTAGAGCAAAGGGCTCCTACAATGAGCAGTTCTTC.

This sequence joins TRBV29-1 and TRBJ2-7; D unclear. Germline V CDR1 and CDR2: SQVTM, ANQGSEA. Deletions cut 5 bases from V and 0 bases from J, with 11 bases between. The CDR3 has 13 amino acids. CDR3 in DNA: TGCAGCGTTAGGGTTCCGAGCTCCTACGAGCAGTACTTC. Translated: CSVRVPSSYEQYF.

This clonotype was seen more than once but under ten times. The rearrangement joins TRBV2 to TRBJ2-7; D might be TRBD2 (7 bases). This CDR3 comprises 17 residues. V was trimmed by 2 bases and J by 3 bases, leaving 20 bases between them. Per the germline V gene, CDR1 is SNHLY and CDR2 is FYNNEI. The CDR3 DNA reads TGTGCCAGCAGTGAATTGGCGACAGGAGGGGGGGGCTACGAGCAGTACTTC. Its translation: CASSELATGGGGYEQYF.

This sequence joins TRBV20-1 and TRBJ2-2; possible D gene TRBD1, 5 bases. Trimming left V 0 bases short and J 1 base short, with 15 bases between. CDR1 is DFQATT, CDR2 SNEGSKA, per germline (reference sequence). The CDR3 loop spans 17 amino acids. CDR3: CSARDLSLGQNTGELFF. The CDR3 DNA is TGCAGTGCTAGAGATCTGAGTCTTGGACAGAACACCGGGGAGCTGTTTTTT.

This clonotype was picked up a small number of times. The gene calls are TRBV20-1 and TRBJ2-7; 10 bases agree with TRBD2. Germline V gene sequence: CDR1 DFQATT, CDR2 SNEGSKA (reference sequence). CDR3 length: 13 residues. V gave up 6 bases and J gave up 0 bases; unmatched junction bases: 2. CDR3 sequence reads: CSAGTSDSYEQYF. DNA for the CDR3: TGCAGTGCGGGGACTAGCGACTCCTACGAGCAGTACTTC.

V is TRBV12-3 or TRBV12-4 and J is TRBJ1-6, with a tentative D call TRBD1 (5 bases). The CDR3 has 13 residues. V lost 5 bases and J 9 bases, leaving 11 bases between the germline ends. The CDR3: CASSPPGGSPLHF. Here the CDR3 DNA reads TGTGCCAGCAGTCCCCCGGGGGGTTCACCCCTCCACTTT.

This chain connects TRBV29-1 to TRBJ2-7; TRBD1 might be the D (6 bases). The CDR3 consists of 13 residues. The V end lost 6 bases, the J end lost 7 bases, and 19 bases lay between the germline ends. The V gene's germline CDR1 is SQVTM and CDR2 ANQGSEA. DNA of the CDR3: TGCAGCGTCGAAAGGCAGGGGACAATGGAGCAGTACTTC. It yields the protein CSVERQGTMEQYF.

A few counts support this clonotype. This chain uses TRBV5-1 with TRBJ2-1; 13 bases are a match to TRBD2. V lost 4 bases to trimming and J lost 9 bases; unmatched junction nucleotides: 7. The CDR3 is 15 residues long. Germline V gene data show CDR1 as SGHRS and CDR2 as YFSETQ. The CDR3 region is CASSPPTSGRPEQFF. The CDR3 DNA is TGCGCCAGCAGCCCACCGACTAGCGGGAGGCCTGAGCAGTTCTTC.

The chain carries TRBV20-1 and TRBJ2-1, with 10 bases that match TRBD2. Germline lookup yields CDR1 DFQATT and CDR2 SNEGSKA (reference sequence). The length of the CDR3 is 15 residues. Unmatched junction bases numbered 6, after V lost 5 bases and J lost 2 bases. The CDR3, as DNA: TGCAGTGCTGCGTTAGCGGGGGGTCCCTACAATGAGCAGTTCTTC. Protein: CSAALAGGPYNEQFF.

V and J are TRBV12-3 or TRBV12-4 and TRBJ2-2; D unresolved. With 5 bases removed from V and 7 bases from J, the gap between germline ends came to 5 bases. This CDR3 has 11 amino acids. The CDR3 protein is CASSGDGELFF. CDR3 DNA: TGTGCCAGCAGTGGGGACGGGGAGCTGTTTTTT.

This clonotype showed up just a few times. The V call is TRBV6-5, the J call TRBJ2-7, with 7 bases that match TRBD2. V shed 6 bases, J shed 0 bases, and the junction held 8 bases outside the gene matches. Germline V lookup: CDR1 MNHEY, CDR2 SVGAGI. The CDR3 contains 15 residues. This CDR3 is CASSYGSGNSYEQYF. For the CDR3, the DNA is TGTGCCAGCAGCTATGGGAGCGGGAACTCCTACGAGCAGTACTTC.

The chain has TRBV7-8 and TRBJ2-3; 7 positions agree with TRBD2. The length of the CDR3 is 15 residues. Trimming at V came to 3 bases and at J to 1 base, leaving 4 bases not matched to a gene. CDR1 and CDR2 (germline): SGHVS, FQNEAQ. The CDR3 DNA follows: TGTGCCAGCAGCTTCAGGGCGGGAGGCACAGATACGCAGTATTTT. This codes for CASSFRAGGTDTQYF. The full variable domain, with the rest looked up from reference TRBV7-8 and TRBJ2-3, is GAGVSQSPRYKVAKRGQDVALRCDPISGHVSLFWYQQALGQGPEFLTYFQNEAQLDKSGLPSDRFFAERPEGSVSTLKIQRTQQEDSAVYLCASSFRAGGTDTQYFGPGTRLTVL.

This clonotype was observed a few times. V is TRBV6-1 and J is TRBJ2-7; D call uncertain. V lost 2 bases to trimming and J lost 0 bases, with 8 bases between them. There are 14 residues in the CDR3. The V gene's germline CDR1 is MNHNS and CDR2 SASEGT. CDR3 protein: CASSEWRSSYEQYF. DNA for the CDR3: TGTGCCAGCAGTGAATGGCGGAGCTCCTACGAGCAGTACTTC.

This clonotype was counted at least ten times. A read error may produce the germline difference seen at one junction end. J is TRBJ2-3 and V is TRBV7-7, with a possible D match to TRBD2 (5 bases). There are 13 residues in the CDR3. Germline CDR1 reads SSHAT; CDR2 reads FNYEAQ (reference sequence). This chain's CDR3 is CASSSNRGDTQYF. CDR3 in DNA: TGTGCTAGCAGCTCTAACCGGGGAGATACGCAGTATTTT.